This T cell receptor (beta chain) was recovered during a study of CD8 T cells in Susac syndrome. This CDR3 is 16 amino acids long. V lost 2 bases to trimming and J lost 9 bases, with 20 bases between them. The germline gives CDR1 MDHEN, CDR2 SYDVKM. Controls were age- and sex-matched healthy donors. TEMRA cells were FACS-enriched, unlike CD8+ and CD4+ T cells, which were negatively isolated. cDNA came from about 0.46 to 1 ug RNA primed by random hexamers. TCR beta CDR3 was amplified by immunoSEQ multiplex PCR. This amplification extended across 54 Vbeta and 13 Jbeta segments. MiXCR was run by TCRdb on the immunoSEQ multiplex PCR reads, yielding one entry per CDR3 protein. In the table there are 180,000 or so distinct CDR3 sequences, just under 95% of which are singletons.

The V gene is TRBV28, the J gene TRBJ2-1; weak D call: TRBD2 (5 bases). This clonotype was obtained from a human donor in good health. The specimen sequenced was CD4+ T cells from PBMCs. This chain's CDR3 is CASSLNPARPAGEQFF. The CDR3 DNA reads as TGTGCCAGCAGTTTAAACCCCGCCCGTCCCGCGGGTGAGCAGTTCTTC.